This entry describes one TCR beta chain. Its recognized antigen is unknown. No much larger clonotype is one base removed from it; base qualities were not supplied. Taken from the germline V gene, the CDR1 and CDR2 loops are MDHEN and SYDVKM. After removal of 7 bases from V and 3 bases from J, the junction retains 12 bases not matched to a gene. From the cysteine up to the phenylalanine, the CDR3 has a length of 17 residues. The only DNA kept is the CDR3, 51 bases in frame from the first base. TCRbeta CDR3 regions were amplified from genomic DNA by means of the immunoSEQ Assay, a bias-controlled multiplex PCR. Per the original workflow: The number of nucleated cells in each sample was estimated from the amplification of reference gene primers within the assay. To quantify the absolute abundance of each unique TCRbeta CDR3 rearrangement, sequence reads were collapsed and filtered. For each sample, productive Simpson clonality was calculated as the square root of Simpson's diversity index across productive rearrangements. Drawn from immuneACCESS, this table holds only the in-frame rearrangements with V and J called that TCRdb kept. Clones are partly lost; checked studies trace under half to an unresolved V gene and leave the rest unexplained. V and J calls and clone size are given by that table; D and trimming were obtained from the DNA. In all, the sample holds some 340,000 clones, and around 87% of those were seen once. Jointly, the top ten make up 5.3% of the sample.

The sample comes from a study of blood T cell repertoires in COVID-19 (dated by TCRdb to about 2020). Some background on the complete study: Samples covering the acute and convalescent phases of COVID-19 were provided by collaborators in the United States, Italy and Spain. The material from the prospective study consisted of cDNA or gDNA derived from T cells, B-cell-depleted T cells, or PBMCs. Subjects who had been exposed to COVID-19, were actively infected with it, or had recovered from it provided the deeply sampled blood TCRbeta repertoires that made up the dataset. The repertoires were made available in a free public database intended to serve as a resource for research on the immune response to SARS-CoV-2. Samples came from the ongoing ImmuneRACE study (first 160 participants) plus 1,254 subjects from 6 global collaborators. Nearly every sample came with metadata listing a de-identified subject ID, COVID-19 status, age in years and sex. HLA class I and class II types, where available, came from metadata supplied by the sample provider rather than from assay-based typing. Overall results and qualifications from the work: The amount of clinical and demographic metadata varied by source and participant and was provided uncurated.

Enrolling through a virtual design, the prospective study's participants ranged in age from roughly 18 to 89 years and lived across about two dozen United States geographic areas. In the prospective study, participants were assigned to cohorts based on the clinical history participants reported in a screening survey and a study questionnaire. ImmuneRACE Cohort 3 recovered participants were defined by two consecutive negative NP/OP PCR tests, healthcare professional clearance, or symptom resolution. Each participant in the prospective study had whole blood, serum and a nasopharyngeal or oropharyngeal swab collected by mobile phlebotomists. Participants in the prospective study had the option to provide additional blood draws and questionnaires over a roughly 2-month period. Blood samples from the prospective study were shipped frozen or at room temperature prior to DNA extraction.

The chain is made from TRBV28 and TRBJ1-1, and 12 junctional nucleotides match TRBD1. The source material was PBMCs or T cells enriched from blood (not recorded which). The receptor was isolated from a woman between 25 and 40 years old who had recovered from COVID-19. The CDR3 region reads CASNPGTGGRRDTEAFF. The DNA sequence is TGTGCCAGCAACCCCGGGACAGGGGGCCGACGGGACACTGAAGCTTTCTTT. Full variable domain (CDR3 extended with the reference TRBV28 and TRBJ1-1 proteins): DVKVTQSSRYLVKRTGEKVFLECVQDMDHENMFWYRQDPGLGLRLIYFSYDVKMKEKGDIPEGYSVSREKKERFSLILESASTNQTSMYLCASNPGTGGRRDTEAFFGQGTRLTVV.